Described below is a single T cell receptor (beta chain) sequence and its context. Trimming shortened V by 5 bases and J by 3 bases, and 12 bases separated the two germline ends. Germline V gene lookup returns CDR1 SGHVS and CDR2 FQNEAQ. The CDR3 sequence is 14 residues long. The data originate from a study of response to subunit inactivated influenza vaccine. One entry per CDR3 protein, called by TCRdb with MiXCR from the RT-PCR reads. Among approximately 500,000 distinct CDR3 sequences listed, 14% were seen once. This chain joins TRBV7-8 and TRBJ2-3, with D uncertain. The clonotype originates from a man aged 50-60 years who received an inactivated influenza vaccine. The sample consisted of PBMCs from blood, taken about 11 days after vaccination. As DNA, the CDR3 is TGTGCCAGCAGCCAAGTCCGTGGTACAGATACGCAGTATTTT. Translating gives CASSQVRGTDTQYF.